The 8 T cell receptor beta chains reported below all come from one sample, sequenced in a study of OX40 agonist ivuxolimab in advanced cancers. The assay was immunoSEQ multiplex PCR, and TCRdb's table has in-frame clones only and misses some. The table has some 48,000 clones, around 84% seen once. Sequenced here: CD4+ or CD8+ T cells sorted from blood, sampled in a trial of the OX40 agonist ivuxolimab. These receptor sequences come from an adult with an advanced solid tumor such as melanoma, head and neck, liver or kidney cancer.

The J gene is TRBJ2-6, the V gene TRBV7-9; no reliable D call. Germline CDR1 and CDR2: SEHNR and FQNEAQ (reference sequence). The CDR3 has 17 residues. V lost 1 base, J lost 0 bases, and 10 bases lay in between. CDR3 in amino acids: CASSLDHVISGANVLTF. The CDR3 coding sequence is TGTGCCAGCAGCTTAGATCACGTTATCTCTGGGGCCAACGTCCTGACTTTC. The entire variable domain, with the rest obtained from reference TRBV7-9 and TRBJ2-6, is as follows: DTGVSQNPRHKITKRGQNVTFRCDPISEHNRLYWYRQTLGQGPEFLTYFQNEAQLEKSRLLSDRFSAERPKGSFSTLEIQRTEQGDSAMYLCASSLDHVISGANVLTFGAGSRLTVL.

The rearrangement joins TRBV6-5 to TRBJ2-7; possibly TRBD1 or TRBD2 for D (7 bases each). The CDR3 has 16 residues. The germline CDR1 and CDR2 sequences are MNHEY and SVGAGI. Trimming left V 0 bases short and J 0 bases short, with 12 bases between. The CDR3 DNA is TGTGCCAGCAGTTACTCGGGGGGGGACAGCTCCTACGAGCAGTACTTC. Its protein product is CASSYSGGDSSYEQYF.

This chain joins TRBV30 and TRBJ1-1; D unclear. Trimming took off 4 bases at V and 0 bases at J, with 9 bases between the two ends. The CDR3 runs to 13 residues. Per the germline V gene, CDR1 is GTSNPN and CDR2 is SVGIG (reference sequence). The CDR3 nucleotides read TGTGCCTGGACATATTCTATGAACACTGAAGCTTTCTTT. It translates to CAWTYSMNTEAFF.

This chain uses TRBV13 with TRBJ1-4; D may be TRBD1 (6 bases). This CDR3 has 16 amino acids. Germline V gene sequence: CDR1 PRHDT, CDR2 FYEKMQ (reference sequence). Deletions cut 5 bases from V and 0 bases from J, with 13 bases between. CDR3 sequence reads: CASSPGQSATNEKLFF. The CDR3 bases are TGTGCCAGCAGCCCAGGACAGTCTGCAACTAATGAAAAACTGTTTTTT.

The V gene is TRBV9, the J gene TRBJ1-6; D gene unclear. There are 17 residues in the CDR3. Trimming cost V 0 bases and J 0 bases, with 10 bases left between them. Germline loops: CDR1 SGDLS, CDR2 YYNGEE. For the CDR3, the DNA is TGTGCCAGCAGCGTAGTTGATGGGAGCTCCTATAATTCACCCCTCCACTTT. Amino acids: CASSVVDGSSYNSPLHF.

Here the CDR3 reads CASRGTSTANEQFF. The CDR3 coding sequence is TGCGCCAGCAGGGGGACTAGTACTGCCAATGAGCAGTTCTTC. The chain joins TRBV10-2 to TRBJ2-1, with 8 bases fitting TRBD2. The CDR3 consists of 14 residues. V lost 6 bases to trimming and J lost 6 bases; unmatched junction nucleotides: 7. Germline CDR1 is WSHSY and CDR2 is SAAADI.

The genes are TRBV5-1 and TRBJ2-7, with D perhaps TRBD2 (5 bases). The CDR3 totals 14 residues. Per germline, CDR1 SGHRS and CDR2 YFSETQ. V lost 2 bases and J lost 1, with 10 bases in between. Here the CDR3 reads CASSFEGNSYEQYF. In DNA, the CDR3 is TGCGCCAGCAGCTTTGAGGGAAATTCCTACGAGCAGTACTTC.

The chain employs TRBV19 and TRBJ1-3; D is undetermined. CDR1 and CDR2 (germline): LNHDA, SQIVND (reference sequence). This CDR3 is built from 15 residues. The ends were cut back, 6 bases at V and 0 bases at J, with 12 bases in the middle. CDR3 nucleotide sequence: TGTGCCAGTAGGAGGATCGAAGGCTCTGGAAACACCATATATTTT. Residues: CASRRIEGSGNTIYF.